This T cell receptor (beta chain) is from a study of identical twins. Study-wide results and limits: Some out-of-frame alpha sequences were shared by twins, and these showed excess low generation probability.

All donors were healthy, and all were Caucasian. This clonotype was detected many times. The target antigen is unknown. Germline V gene data show CDR1 as LNHNV and CDR2 as YYDKDF (reference sequence). Trimming cost V 0 bases and J 6 bases, with 12 bases left between them. The CDR3 length is 16 residues. Each cDNA held unique molecular identifiers, and template switching gave it a universal primer site. TCRdb ran MiXCR on the 5' RACE reads and lists one entry per CDR3 protein. The data show under 350,000 distinct CDR3 sequences, with more than 8% seen just once and about 7.1% held by the top ten. This sample also belongs to another study, concerning yellow fever vaccine responses in identical twins. That study adds: In identical twins, vaccine T cell responses appeared partly shared and partly individual.

This receptor was obtained from a woman aged 18-29 years in good health. Sequencing used CD8+ T cells sorted from blood. The V gene is TRBV15, the J gene TRBJ1-6, with D possibly matching TRBD1 (5 bases). In DNA form, the CDR3 reads TGTGCCACCAGCAGAGATCGGAGGGGAGGTAATTCACCCCTCCACTTT. Protein product: CATSRDRRGGNSPLHF. The full variable domain, in which reference TRBV15 and TRBJ1-6 provide the parts outside the CDR3, is DAMVIQNPRYQVTQFGKPVTLSCSQTLNHNVMYWYQQKSSQAPKLLFHYYDKDFNNEADTPDNFQSRRPNTSFCFLDIRSPGLGDTAMYLCATSRDRRGGNSPLHFGNGTRLTVT.